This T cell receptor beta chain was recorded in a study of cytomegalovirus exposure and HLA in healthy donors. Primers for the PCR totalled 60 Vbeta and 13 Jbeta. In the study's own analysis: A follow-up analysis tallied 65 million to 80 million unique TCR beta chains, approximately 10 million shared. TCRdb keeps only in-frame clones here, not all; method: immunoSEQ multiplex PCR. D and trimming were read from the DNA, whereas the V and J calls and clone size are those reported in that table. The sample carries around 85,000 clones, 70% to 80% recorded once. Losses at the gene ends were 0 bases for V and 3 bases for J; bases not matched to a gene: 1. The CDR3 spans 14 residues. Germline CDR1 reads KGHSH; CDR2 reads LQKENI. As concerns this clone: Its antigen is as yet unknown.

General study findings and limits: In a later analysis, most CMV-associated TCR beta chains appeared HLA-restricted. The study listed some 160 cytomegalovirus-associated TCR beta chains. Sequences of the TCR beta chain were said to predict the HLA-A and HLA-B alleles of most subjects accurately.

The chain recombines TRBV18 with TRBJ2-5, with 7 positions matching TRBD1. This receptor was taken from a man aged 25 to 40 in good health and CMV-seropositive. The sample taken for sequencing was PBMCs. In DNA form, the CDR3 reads TGTGCCAGCTCACCACCTACAGGGGAAGAGACCCAGTACTTC. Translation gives CASSPPTGEETQYF.